Presented here are 14 T cell receptor beta chains from one specimen sequenced in a study of blood T cell repertoires in COVID-19. The method was immunoSEQ multiplex PCR; TCRdb's version includes in-frame clones alone and lacks a portion of them. The sample lists roughly 88,000 clones; 75% to 90% were seen once. The specimen sequenced was peripheral blood. The receptor source for this set is a woman older than 75 with active or convalescent COVID-19.

V gene TRBV14 combines with J gene TRBJ2-3, with D perhaps TRBD1 (5 bases). The CDR3 extends over 15 amino acids. Trimming left V 0 bases short and J 3 bases short, with 10 bases between. Germline CDR1 reads SGHDN; CDR2 reads FVKESK. In DNA, the CDR3 is TGTGCCAGCAGCCAAGATAGCAGGGAAACAGATACGCAGTATTTT. Its protein is CASSQDSRETDTQYF.

This clone was observed a single time. The chain recombines TRBV28 with TRBJ1-1, with no clear D. The germline V and J ends were trimmed by 2 bases and 11 bases, with 12 bases remaining between them. Looked up from germline, CDR1 is MDHEN and CDR2 is SYDVKM. The CDR3 has 12 residues. The CDR3 sequence is CASSLAGLDAFF. The CDR3 DNA follows: TGTGCCAGCAGTTTAGCCGGGTTGGATGCTTTCTTT.

The V and J genes are TRBV27 and TRBJ2-1; 7 bases map to TRBD1. Germline V gene sequence: CDR1 MNHEY, CDR2 SMNVEV (reference sequence). The CDR3 extends over 15 amino acids. Unmatched junction bases numbered 10, after V lost 7 bases and J lost 4 bases. The CDR3 spells CASTPSGTAYNEQFF. The CDR3 DNA follows: TGTGCCAGCACCCCGTCGGGGACAGCGTACAATGAGCAGTTCTTC.

The chain links TRBV6-5 to TRBJ2-3, with a weak D call TRBD2 (6 bases). Trimming left V 8 bases short and J 2 bases short, with 14 bases between. The CDR3 is 14 residues long. Per the germline V gene, CDR1 is MNHEY and CDR2 is SVGAGI. The CDR3 sequence: CASRRELDTDTQYF. The CDR3 region has the DNA TGTGCCAGCCGCCGGGAGTTGGACACAGATACGCAGTATTTT.

Here the CDR3 DNA reads TGCGCCAGCAGCTCGCGGACTCTGGATACGCAGTATTTT. It yields the protein CASSSRTLDTQYF. The chain uses TRBV4-3 and TRBJ2-3; D is possibly TRBD2 (5 bases). Germline V gene sequence: CDR1 LGHNA, CDR2 YSLEER. V was trimmed by 5 bases and J by 6 bases, leaving 12 bases between them. The CDR3 consists of 13 residues.

This clone was seen only once. V gene TRBV7-9 combines with J gene TRBJ2-7, with 12 bases identical to TRBD1. The CDR3 is 15 residues long. V was clipped by 0 bases and J by 6 bases; unmatched bases: 3. Germline V gene lookup returns CDR1 SEHNR and CDR2 FQNEAQ (reference sequence). The DNA of the CDR3 is TGTGCCAGCAGCTTAGCTGGGACAGGGGGCGGCGAGCAGTACTTC. Translation gives CASSLAGTGGGEQYF. The variable domain in full, with the rest retrieved from reference TRBV7-9 and TRBJ2-7, is DTGVSQNPRHKITKRGQNVTFRCDPISEHNRLYWYRQTLGQGPEFLTYFQNEAQLEKSRLLSDRFSAERPKGSFSTLEIQRTEQGDSAMYLCASSLAGTGGGEQYFGPGTRLTVT.

The chain carries TRBV27 and TRBJ1-4; possibly TRBD1 for D (6 bases). This CDR3 spans 15 amino acids. The germline CDR1 and CDR2 sequences are MNHEY and SMNVEV (reference sequence). The V gene lost 5 bases and the J gene lost 1 base, with 11 bases spanning the gap. The CDR3 region has the DNA TGTGCCAGCAGTAAAGTACAGGGAACTAATGAAAAACTGTTTTTT. This encodes CASSKVQGTNEKLFF.

The gene calls are TRBV3-1 (or the pseudogene TRBV3-2) and TRBJ2-5; a weak D match, TRBD2 (7 bases). In germline, CDR1 is LGHDT, CDR2 YNNKEL (reference sequence). Trimming removed 4 bases from V and 4 bases from J, with 16 bases in between. The length of the CDR3 is 15 residues. CDR3 amino acids: CASSPGGGRGETQYF. The CDR3 DNA reads as TGTGCCAGCAGCCCTGGGGGGGGGCGAGGAGAGACCCAGTACTTC.

This clone was observed a handful of times. J is TRBJ1-2 and V is TRBV7-9, with 7 bases aligning to TRBD1. CDR1 is SEHNR and CDR2 is FQNEAQ in the germline V gene (reference sequence). Trimming cost V 2 bases and J 7 bases; bases outside gene matches: 10. The CDR3 runs 15 residues. DNA of the CDR3: TGTGCCAGCAGCTTAAACGGTGCAGGGGGTCGTGGCTACACCTTC. Protein: CASSLNGAGGRGYTF.

The V gene is TRBV28, the J gene TRBJ2-4, with 15 bases that match TRBD2. This CDR3 comprises 15 residues. The J segment lost 6 bases and the V segment lost 4 bases, leaving 1 base of the junction unmatched. Germline V gene sequence: CDR1 MDHEN, CDR2 SYDVKM. CDR3 sequence (DNA): TGTGCCAGCAGTTGGACTAGCGGGAGGGCAAACATTCAGTACTTC. Protein: CASSWTSGRANIQYF.

This clone has only one observation. The chain carries TRBV7-2 and TRBJ2-7; 8 bases match TRBD1. Looked up from germline, CDR1 is SGHTA and CDR2 is FQGNSA. The V and J ends lost 2 bases and 3 bases, in that order; junction bases with no gene match: 6. The CDR3 is 15 amino acids. CDR3 in DNA: TGTGCCAGCAGCTTAAGTGCTGGACAGGGCTACGAGCAGTACTTC. This encodes CASSLSAGQGYEQYF.

The chain has TRBV28 and TRBJ2-7; tentative D call: TRBD2 (7 bases). Trimming removed 7 bases from V and 3 bases from J, with 19 bases in between. The CDR3 totals 15 residues. In germline, CDR1 is MDHEN, CDR2 SYDVKM. CDR3 in amino acids: CASTGILGGHYEQYF. The DNA for the CDR3 is TGTGCCAGCACTGGTATATTGGGGGGGCACTACGAGCAGTACTTC.

The chain carries TRBV5-1 and TRBJ2-1, with D tentatively TRBD1 (6 bases). V lost 1 base to trimming and J lost 6 bases, with 11 bases between them. This CDR3 is built from 14 residues. From germline, CDR1 is SGHRS and CDR2 YFSETQ. CDR3 loop: CASSLRGYRNEQFF. DNA for the CDR3: TGCGCCAGCAGCTTGAGGGGGTATCGCAATGAGCAGTTCTTC.

The V call is TRBV7-2, the J call TRBJ1-6, with 9 bases fitting TRBD1. The CDR3 extends over 18 amino acids. Trimming cost V 5 bases and J 9 bases; bases outside gene matches: 17. Per germline, CDR1 SGHTA and CDR2 FQGNSA. For the CDR3, the DNA is TGTGCCAGCAGCCAACCAAGACAGGGGGTAGGATTTGGTTCACCCCTCCACTTT. It specifies CASSQPRQGVGFGSPLHF.